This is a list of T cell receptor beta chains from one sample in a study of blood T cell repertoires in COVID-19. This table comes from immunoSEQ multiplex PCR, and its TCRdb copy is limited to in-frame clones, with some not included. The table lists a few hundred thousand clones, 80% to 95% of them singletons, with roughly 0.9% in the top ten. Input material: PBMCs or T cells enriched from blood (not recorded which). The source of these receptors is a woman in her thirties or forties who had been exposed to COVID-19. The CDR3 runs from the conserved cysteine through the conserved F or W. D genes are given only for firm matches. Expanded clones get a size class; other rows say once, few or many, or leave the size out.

CASSGDRDLHFSYGYTF TRBJ1-2 TRBD1 TRBV9 once
CATSRARGAGDFEQYF TRBJ2-7 TRBD2 TRBV15 .
CTSSQGFVASREETQYF TRBJ2-5 . TRBV1 .
CASSKVTGDWVYGYTF TRBJ1-2 TRBD1 TRBV5-1 .
CASSPEGARAEAFF TRBJ1-1 TRBD1 TRBV6-5 .
CAISGLAGAYEQYF TRBJ2-7 TRBD2 TRBV10-3 .
CASTLGQSQAFF TRBJ1-1 . TRBV19 .
CATSPRGAAGTEAFF TRBJ1-1 TRBD1 TRBV15 .
CASSSTGDITDTQYF TRBJ2-3 TRBD1 TRBV11-2 .
CASSLHGTGSYEQYF TRBJ2-7 TRBD1 TRBV5-1 .
CAWSQFRGGVHGYTF TRBJ1-2 . TRBV30 .